The 7 T cell receptor beta chains reported below all come from one sample, sequenced in a study of blood T cells in healthy people across ages. Then a second PCR, running roughly 7 to 11 cycles, was carried out with a sample-barcoded 5' primer and a J-beta primer mix. Each CDR3 protein gets one entry after TCRdb re-called the 5' RACE reads with MiXCR. The table has 650,000 to 900,000 distinct CDR3 sequences, under 80% seen once; the top ten hold roughly a quarter. The sample taken for sequencing was blood. The receptors originated from a man aged 25 to 40 in good health.

The V call is TRBV5-1, the J call TRBJ2-1; 13 nucleotides align to TRBD2. Germline V gene lookup returns CDR1 SGHRS and CDR2 YFSETQ. V dropped 4 bases and J dropped 10; count of bases not matched to a gene: 5. The CDR3 consists of 14 residues. The CDR3 sequence is CASSTSGGEGEQFF. The CDR3 DNA is TGCGCCAGCAGCACTAGCGGGGGGGAGGGAGAGCAGTTCTTC. Looking up the rest from reference TRBV5-1 and TRBJ2-1 gives the full variable domain: KAGVTQTPRYLIKTRGQQVTLSCSPISGHRSVSWYQQTPGQGLQFLFEYFSETQRNKGNFPGRFSGRQFSNSRSEMNVSTLELGDSALYLCASSTSGGEGEQFFGPGTRLTVL.

The CDR3 loop reads CASSPRRGFSNQPQHF. Here the CDR3 DNA reads TGTGCCAGCAGCCCTAGACGTGGGTTTAGCAATCAGCCCCAGCATTTT. The gene calls are TRBV7-2 and TRBJ1-5, with D uncertain. V lost 5 bases to trimming and J lost 0 bases, with 14 bases between them. Germline V CDR1 and CDR2: SGHTA, FQGNSA. This CDR3 contains 16 residues.

This clonotype was found once. Being one base from a much bigger clone, this may be a read error. J is TRBJ2-2 and V is TRBV3-1, with no clear D. Germline CDR1 and CDR2: LGHDT and YNNKEL (reference sequence). CDR3 length: 15 residues. Trimming took off 0 bases at V and 0 bases at J, with 5 bases between the two ends. The CDR3: CASSQDTSNTGELFF. CDR3 DNA sequence: TGTGCCAGCAGCCAAGACACGTCGAACACCGGGGAGCTGTTTTTT.

This clonotype was counted ten times or more. The chain recombines TRBV20-1 with TRBJ2-7; tentatively, D is TRBD1 or TRBD2 (5 bases each). V lost 5 bases to trimming and J lost 3 bases, with 17 bases between them. Germline assignment: CDR1 DFQATT and CDR2 SNEGSKA (reference sequence). The CDR3 spans 14 residues. The CDR3 DNA follows: TGCAGTGCTCGACCGGGACCGATGCGCTACGAGCAGTACTTC. It codes for CSARPGPMRYEQYF.

This clonotype was seen a handful of times. The V gene is TRBV20-1, the J gene TRBJ2-5; 11 bases are shared with TRBD1. The CDR3 covers 15 residues. After removal of 2 bases from V and 11 bases from J, the junction contained 13 bases not matched to a gene. From germline, CDR1 is DFQATT and CDR2 SNEGSKA (reference sequence). The CDR3 reads CSARPIGQGAREQYF. The CDR3 DNA sequence: TGCAGTGCTAGACCGATTGGACAGGGGGCGCGGGAGCAGTACTTC.

The CDR3 protein is CSAQPGTSGGAYNEQFF. In DNA, the CDR3 is TGCAGTGCCCAGCCCGGGACTAGCGGGGGGGCGTACAATGAGCAGTTCTTC. The chain uses TRBV20-1 and TRBJ2-1; 16 positions agree with TRBD2. The trim removed 6 bases at V and 4 bases at J, leaving 9 bases unmatched. CDR1 DFQATT and CDR2 SNEGSKA come from the germline V gene (reference sequence). The CDR3 is 17 amino acids.

The chain uses TRBV6-5 and TRBJ2-5; D perhaps matches TRBD1 (6 bases). V lost 7 bases to trimming and J lost 5 bases, with 20 bases between them. CDR3 length equals 15 residues. CDR1 and CDR2 (germline): MNHEY, SVGAGI. The CDR3 DNA sequence: TGTGCCAGCAAGACAACTGGACAGCCTCGGGAGACCCAGTACTTC. Protein sequence: CASKTTGQPRETQYF.